The 15 T cell receptor beta chains in this list originate from one sample, sequenced in a study of T cells after posttransplantation cyclophosphamide. TCRdb's copy holds only in-frame clones and misses some; the assay was immunoSEQ multiplex PCR. This sample has tens of thousands of clones, with 86% found just once. The specimen was PBMCs. These receptors all come from a man aged 30-40 years with a blood cancer, CMV-positive, and with a related stem cell donor.

Only one count was recorded for this clone. The rearrangement links TRBV6-1 to TRBJ2-7, with 10 bases matching TRBD2. The CDR3 length is 13 residues. Per the germline V gene, CDR1 is MNHNS and CDR2 is SASEGT. V lost 6 bases, J lost 1 base, and 0 bases stayed unmatched. CDR3 DNA: TGTGCCAGCAGGACTAGCGGGTCCTACGAGCAGTACTTC. Translating it yields CASRTSGSYEQYF.

The rearrangement uses TRBV30 and TRBJ2-1; a possible D gene is TRBD2 (5 bases). CDR1 and CDR2 (germline): GTSNPN, SVGIG (reference sequence). The ends were cut back, 0 bases at V and 2 bases at J, with 5 bases in the middle. This CDR3 has 13 amino acids. The CDR3 nucleotides read TGTGCCTGGAGTGTACTAGCCTACAATGAGCAGTTCTTC. Protein product: CAWSVLAYNEQFF. Full variable domain (rest looked up from reference TRBV30 and TRBJ2-1): SQTIHQWPATLVQPVGSPLSLECTVEGTSNPNLYWYRQAAGRGLQLLFYSVGIGQISSEVPQNLSASRPQDRQFILSSKKLLLSDSGFYLCAWSVLAYNEQFFGPGTRLTVL.

The chain couples TRBV11-3 to TRBJ2-3; weak D call: TRBD1 (6 bases). Trimming removed 4 bases from V and 3 bases from J, with 11 bases in between. Germline lookup yields CDR1 SGHNT and CDR2 YENEEA. CDR3 length: 14 residues. CDR3 coding DNA: TGTGCCAGCAGCTACGGACAGTCGACAGATACGCAGTATTTT. It specifies CASSYGQSTDTQYF. Drawing the rest from reference TRBV11-3 and TRBJ2-3, the complete variable domain is EAGVVQSPRYKIIEKKQPVAFWCNPISGHNTLYWYLQNLGQGPELLIRYENEEAVDDSQLPKDRFSAERLKGVDSTLKIQPAELGDSAVYLCASSYGQSTDTQYFGPGTRLTVL.

The V gene is TRBV27, the J gene TRBJ2-7, with 8 bases identical to TRBD1. The V and J ends lost 6 bases and 2 bases, in that order; junction bases with no gene match: 6. Germline assignment: CDR1 MNHEY and CDR2 SMNVEV (reference sequence). The CDR3 runs 14 residues. CDR3 coding DNA: TGTGCCAGCAGGAATACAGGGGGAACCTACGAGCAGTACTTC. Translating gives CASRNTGGTYEQYF.

The table lists this clone with a few counts. V gene TRBV19 combines with J gene TRBJ2-1, with D unclear. The V end was cut by 10 bases, the J end by 0 bases, with 10 bases between. In germline, CDR1 is LNHDA, CDR2 SQIVND (reference sequence). The CDR3 is made up of 13 amino acids. CDR3 DNA: TGTGCCACAGTCCCAAGCTCCTACAATGAGCAGTTCTTC. Its translation: CATVPSSYNEQFF.

The rearrangement uses TRBV10-2 and TRBJ2-7; 9 bases agree with TRBD1. Germline V CDR1 and CDR2: WSHSY, SAAADI. The CDR3 runs 13 residues. The V and J ends lost 9 bases and 6 bases, in that order; junction bases with no gene match: 9. In DNA, the CDR3 is TGCGCCAGTTTCCGGGACAGGGCGGGCGAGCAGTACTTC. This encodes CASFRDRAGEQYF.

V and J are TRBV7-9 and TRBJ2-1; 7 nucleotides align to TRBD2. The CDR3 length is 15 residues. The junction had 10 bases not matched to a gene; V was cut back by 3 bases and J by 8 bases. Germline V gene sequence: CDR1 SEHNR, CDR2 FQNEAQ (reference sequence). CDR3 nucleotide sequence: TGTGCCAGCAGCTTTGTGGGAGGGCCGTACGATGAGCAGTTCTTC. Translating it yields CASSFVGGPYDEQFF.

A single count supports this clone. The J gene is TRBJ1-4, the V gene TRBV6-1; 10 bases match TRBD1. V lost 4 bases and J lost 8; bases outside the gene matches: 13. CDR1 and CDR2 (germline): MNHNS, SASEGT. CDR3 length equals 17 residues. CDR3 coding DNA: TGTGCCAGCAGTGCTCGGTCGACAGGGGGCGAAGCGGAAAAACTGTTTTTT. Its protein is CASSARSTGGEAEKLFF.

This clone was recorded a few times. The chain is built from TRBV7-3 and TRBJ1-2; maybe TRBD1 (5 bases). V was shortened by 5 bases and J by 9 bases, with 16 bases between the two germline ends. CDR1 and CDR2 (germline): SGHTA, FQGTGA. The CDR3 runs 13 residues. CDR3 sequence reads: CASSADNQGSYTF. CDR3 sequence (DNA): TGTGCCAGCAGCGCAGACAACCAGGGTAGCTACACCTTC.

The chain carries TRBV11-3 and TRBJ1-2; 10 nucleotides align to TRBD1. J lost 6 bases, V lost 1 base, and 17 bases had no gene match. Germline V gene sequence: CDR1 SGHNT, CDR2 YENEEA. The CDR3 length is 19 residues. The CDR3 is CASSLADRDRGNGLDGYTF. In DNA form, the CDR3 reads TGTGCCAGCAGCTTAGCAGACCGGGACAGGGGTAATGGGTTGGATGGCTACACCTTC.

This clone was counted once. The gene calls are TRBV7-9 and TRBJ1-3, with 9 bases identical to TRBD1. The CDR3 is made up of 17 amino acids. Unmatched junction bases numbered 12, after V lost 5 bases and J lost 4 bases. Germline V lookup: CDR1 SEHNR, CDR2 FQNEAQ (reference sequence). The CDR3 coding sequence is TGTGCCAGCAGCCGAGGGGACAGGGCATTTTCAGGAAACACCATATATTTT. It codes for CASSRGDRAFSGNTIYF. The full variable domain, in which reference TRBV7-9 and TRBJ1-3 provide the parts outside the CDR3, is DTGVSQNPRHKITKRGQNVTFRCDPISEHNRLYWYRQTLGQGPEFLTYFQNEAQLEKSRLLSDRFSAERPKGSFSTLEIQRTEQGDSAMYLCASSRGDRAFSGNTIYFGEGSWLTVV.

This chain uses TRBV4-2 with TRBJ1-5, with a possible D match to TRBD1 (5 bases). The CDR3 extends over 17 amino acids. Germline V gives CDR1 LGHNA, CDR2 YNFKEQ. Trimming removed 5 bases at V and 1 base at J, with 18 bases between. The CDR3 DNA is TGTGCCAGCAGCACCGGCGGGGGGGATCGAAGCAATCAGCCCCAGCATTTT. Translation gives CASSTGGGDRSNQPQHF.

Here the CDR3 reads CASSAGLASSYEQYF. The CDR3 bases are TGTGCCAGCAGCGCGGGACTAGCCAGCTCCTACGAGCAGTACTTC. The chain has TRBV7-9 and TRBJ2-7, with 9 bases aligning to TRBD2. The J segment lost 0 bases and the V segment lost 5 bases, leaving 5 bases of the junction unmatched. Looked up from germline, CDR1 is SEHNR and CDR2 is FQNEAQ (reference sequence). CDR3 length equals 15 residues.

J is TRBJ1-1 and V is TRBV18; a possible D gene is TRBD1 (5 bases). Trimming shortened V by 1 base and J by 0 bases, and 18 bases separated the two germline ends. The CDR3 spans 18 residues. The germline V gene encodes CDR1 KGHSH and CDR2 LQKENI. The CDR3 region has the DNA TGTGCCAGCTCACCACAGAATCGGCGCGGGACCCTGAACACTGAAGCTTTCTTT. It specifies CASSPQNRRGTLNTEAFF.

The chain combines TRBV7-9 with TRBJ2-7, with unresolved D. With 3 bases removed from V and 3 bases from J, the gap between germline ends came to 6 bases. Germline CDR1 SEHNR, CDR2 FQNEAQ (reference sequence). The CDR3 runs to 12 residues. The CDR3 DNA reads as TGTGCCAGCAGCTTTGCAGGCTACGAGCAGTACTTC. It translates to CASSFAGYEQYF.